The rows below give T cell receptor beta chains drawn from one sample of a study of cytomegalovirus exposure and HLA in healthy donors. Clones were sequenced by immunoSEQ multiplex PCR, and TCRdb holds only the in-frame ones, with some missing. The sample holds about 140,000 clones, 76% seen once. Sequenced material: PBMCs. Receptor source: a middle-aged man in good health and CMV-seronegative. The conserved cysteine and the conserved F or W are not part of the CDR3 here.

V gene	CDR3 length	J gene	CDR3 protein
TRBV6-6	13	TRBJ1-6	ASSQRTDYNSPLH
TRBV2	14	TRBJ2-2	ASSIETGESTGELF
TRBV12-5	13	TRBJ2-5	ASGLSGKRQETQY
TRBV4-1	14	TRBJ2-1	ASSQGGGLEHNEQF
TRBV5-1	12	TRBJ2-3	ASSGGRGTDTQY
TRBV13	11	TRBJ2-1	ASRRAGYNEQF
TRBV7-9	13	TRBJ1-1	ASSPPTGMNTEAF
TRBV7-2	15	TRBJ2-4	ASSLAIGLAAADIQY
TRBV2	14	TRBJ2-4	ASSETGQSSKNIQY
TRBV21-1	13	TRBJ2-3	ASSKDPSGTNTQY
TRBV9	13	TRBJ1-4	ASSVEPGTNEKLF
TRBV4-1	13	TRBJ2-7	ASSLTQGRDYEQY
TRBV7-9	17	TRBJ2-3	ASSLLLSLGGEGTDTQY
TRBV7-8	13	TRBJ2-2	ASSRQGAQTGELF
TRBV19	14	TRBJ2-5	ASSIASRGGEETQY
TRBV7-2	14	TRBJ2-3	ASSLLGGFNTDTQY
TRBV28	13	TRBJ2-1	ASGTLPGLADEQF
TRBV15	15	TRBJ2-2	ATSRRLGGEGPGELF